The present TCR beta chain was sequenced within a study of blood T cell repertoires in COVID-19. The wider study: Material from acute and convalescent COVID-19 was sourced from the United States, Italy and Spain.

The method was immunoSEQ multiplex PCR; TCRdb's version includes in-frame clones alone and lacks a portion of them. The sample records some 83,000 clones, more than 85% being singletons. The germline V gene encodes CDR1 KGHDR and CDR2 SFDVKD. V trimming: 4 bases; J trimming: 0 bases; junction bases outside the gene matches: 9. The CDR3 runs 19 residues. The chain uses TRBV24-1 and TRBJ1-6; 9 bases fit TRBD1. The material sequenced was peripheral blood. This TCR was recovered from an elderly man with active or convalescent COVID-19. This chain's CDR3 is CATSDLTGGLSSYNSPLHF. The DNA for the CDR3 is TGTGCCACCAGTGACCTGACAGGGGGGCTAAGCTCCTATAATTCACCCCTCCACTTT.